The present T cell receptor (beta chain) was sequenced within a study of shared clonotypes between healthy human individuals. There are 14 residues in the CDR3. The germline V and J ends were trimmed by 2 bases and 2 bases, with 8 bases remaining between them. The V gene's germline CDR1 is MNHEY and CDR2 SVGAGI. Profiled with immunoSEQ multiplex PCR; TCRdb holds only in-frame clones, not every one. The data contain hundreds of thousands of clones, approximately 96% of them singletons. Positive CCR7 selection of CD45RO-negative cells yielded the naive CD8 cells, and terminally differentiated effector memory CD45RA+ cells were excluded.

The sequenced sample was naive CD8+ T cells sorted from blood. The origin of this receptor is a woman in her thirties in good health. The chain carries TRBV6-5 and TRBJ2-3, with D hard to call. The CDR3: CASSYDFLTDTQYF. For the CDR3, the DNA is TGTGCCAGCAGTTACGACTTCCTCACAGATACGCAGTATTTT.